This T cell receptor beta chain was sequenced during a study of blood T cell repertoires in COVID-19. V was shortened by 4 bases and J by 0 bases, with 12 bases between the two germline ends. This CDR3 is built from 14 residues. CDR1 is SQVTM, CDR2 ANQGSEA, per germline. TCRdb's copy holds only in-frame clones and misses some; the assay was immunoSEQ multiplex PCR. The repertoire holds 200,000 or so clones, with less than 90% as singletons. The clonotype comes from a man aged 65-85 years with acute or convalescent COVID-19. The sample taken for sequencing was peripheral blood. This rearrangement joins TRBV29-1 to TRBJ1-1; D gene uncertain. CDR3 in DNA: TGCAGCGTTGTGCGCGGAAGCCTGAACACTGAAGCTTTCTTT. This translates into CSVVRGSLNTEAFF. The full variable domain, completed using reference TRBV29-1 and TRBJ1-1, is SAVISQKPSRDICQRGTSLTIQCQVDSQVTMMFWYRQQPGQSLTLIATANQGSEATYESGFVIDKFPISRPNLTFSTLTVSNMSPEDSSIYLCSVVRGSLNTEAFFGQGTRLTVV.